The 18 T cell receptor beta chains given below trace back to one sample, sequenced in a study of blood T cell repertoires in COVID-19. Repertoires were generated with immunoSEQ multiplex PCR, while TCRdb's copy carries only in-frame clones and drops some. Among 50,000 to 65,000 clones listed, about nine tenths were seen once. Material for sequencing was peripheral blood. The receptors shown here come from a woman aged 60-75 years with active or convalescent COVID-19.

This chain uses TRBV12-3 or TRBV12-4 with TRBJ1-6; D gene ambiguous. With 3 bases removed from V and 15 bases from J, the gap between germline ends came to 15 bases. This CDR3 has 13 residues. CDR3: CASSFNTELDLHF. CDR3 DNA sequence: TGTGCCAGCAGTTTTAACACAGAACTAGACCTCCACTTT.

This chain's CDR3 is CASSVGTGKADTQYF. DNA for the CDR3: TGTGCCAGTAGTGTCGGGACAGGGAAAGCAGATACGCAGTATTTT. The chain uses TRBV19 and TRBJ2-3, with TRBD1 identical over 9 bases. CDR3 length equals 15 residues. In germline, CDR1 is LNHDA, CDR2 SQIVND (reference sequence). The V and J ends lost 5 bases and 4 bases, in that order; junction bases with no gene match: 7. Complete variable domain (other parts from reference TRBV19 and TRBJ2-3): DGGITQSPKYLFRKEGQNVTLSCEQNLNHDAMYWYRQDPGQGLRLIYYSQIVNDFQKGDIAEGYSVSREKKESFPLTVTSAQKNPTAFYLCASSVGTGKADTQYFGPGTRLTVL.

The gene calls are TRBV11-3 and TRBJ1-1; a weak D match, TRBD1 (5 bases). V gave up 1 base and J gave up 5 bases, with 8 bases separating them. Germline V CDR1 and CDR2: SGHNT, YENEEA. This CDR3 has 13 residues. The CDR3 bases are TGTGCCAGCAGCTTAGGCCGGGGGACTGAAGCTTTCTTT. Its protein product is CASSLGRGTEAFF.

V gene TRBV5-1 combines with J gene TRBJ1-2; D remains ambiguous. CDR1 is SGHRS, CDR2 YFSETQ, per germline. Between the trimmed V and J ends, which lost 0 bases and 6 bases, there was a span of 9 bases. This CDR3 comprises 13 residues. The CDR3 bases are TGCGCCAGCAGCTTGGAGTCCCTACATGGCTACACCTTC. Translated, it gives CASSLESLHGYTF.

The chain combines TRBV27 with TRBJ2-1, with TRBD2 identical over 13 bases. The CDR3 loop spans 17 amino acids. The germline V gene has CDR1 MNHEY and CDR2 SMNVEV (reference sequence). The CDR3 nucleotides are TGTGCTTGTTCGGGACTAGCGGGACCCTTTCGCTACAATGAGCAGTTCTTC. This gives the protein CACSGLAGPFRYNEQFF.

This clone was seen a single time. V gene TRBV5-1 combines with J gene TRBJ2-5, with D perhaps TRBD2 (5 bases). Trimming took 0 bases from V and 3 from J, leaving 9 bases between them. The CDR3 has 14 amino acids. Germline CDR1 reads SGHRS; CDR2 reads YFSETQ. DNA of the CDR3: TGCGCCAGCAGCTTGGCGGGGATTGAAGAGACCCAGTACTTC. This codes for CASSLAGIEETQYF.

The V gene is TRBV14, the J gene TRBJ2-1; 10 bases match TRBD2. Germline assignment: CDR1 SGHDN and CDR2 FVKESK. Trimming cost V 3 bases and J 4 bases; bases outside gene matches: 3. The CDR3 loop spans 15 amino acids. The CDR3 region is CASSHTSGKYNEQFF. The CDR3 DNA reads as TGTGCCAGCAGCCACACTAGCGGGAAGTACAATGAGCAGTTCTTC.

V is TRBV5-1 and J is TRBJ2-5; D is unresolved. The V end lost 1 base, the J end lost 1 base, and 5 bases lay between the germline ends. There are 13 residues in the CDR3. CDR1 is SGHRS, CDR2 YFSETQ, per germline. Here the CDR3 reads CASSLYSQETQYF. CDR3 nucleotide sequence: TGCGCCAGCAGCTTGTACAGCCAAGAGACCCAGTACTTC.

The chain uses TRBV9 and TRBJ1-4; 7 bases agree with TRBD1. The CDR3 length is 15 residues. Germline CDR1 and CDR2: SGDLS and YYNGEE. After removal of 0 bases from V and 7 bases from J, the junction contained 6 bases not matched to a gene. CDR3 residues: CASSVEEGAREKLFF. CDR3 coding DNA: TGTGCCAGCAGCGTAGAAGAGGGGGCTCGTGAAAAACTGTTTTTT.

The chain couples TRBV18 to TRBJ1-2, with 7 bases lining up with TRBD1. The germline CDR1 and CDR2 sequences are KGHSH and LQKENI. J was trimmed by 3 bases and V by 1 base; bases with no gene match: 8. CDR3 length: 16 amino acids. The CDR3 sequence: CASSPQFLDRDYGYTF. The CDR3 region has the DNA TGTGCCAGCTCACCACAGTTCTTAGACAGGGACTATGGCTACACCTTC.

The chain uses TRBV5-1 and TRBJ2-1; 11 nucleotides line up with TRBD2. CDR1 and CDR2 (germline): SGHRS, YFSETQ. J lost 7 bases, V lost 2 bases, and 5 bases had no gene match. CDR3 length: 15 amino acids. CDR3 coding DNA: TGCGCCAGCAGCTTAACTAGCGGGAGTTTGAATGAGCAGTTCTTC. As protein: CASSLTSGSLNEQFF.

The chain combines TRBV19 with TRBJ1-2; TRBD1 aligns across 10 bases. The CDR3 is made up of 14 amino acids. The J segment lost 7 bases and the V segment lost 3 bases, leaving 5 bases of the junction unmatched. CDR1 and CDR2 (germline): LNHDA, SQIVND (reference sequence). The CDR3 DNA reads TGTGCCAGTAGTATGGGACAGGGGATGAGTGGCTACACCTTC. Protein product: CASSMGQGMSGYTF. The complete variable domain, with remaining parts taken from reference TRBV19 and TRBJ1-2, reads DGGITQSPKYLFRKEGQNVTLSCEQNLNHDAMYWYRQDPGQGLRLIYYSQIVNDFQKGDIAEGYSVSREKKESFPLTVTSAQKNPTAFYLCASSMGQGMSGYTFGSGTRLTVV.

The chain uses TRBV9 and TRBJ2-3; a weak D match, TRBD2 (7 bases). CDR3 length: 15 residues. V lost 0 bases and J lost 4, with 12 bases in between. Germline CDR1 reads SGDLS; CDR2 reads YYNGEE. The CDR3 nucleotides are TGTGCCAGCAGCGTAGCCGGGGGGCGGGCAGATACGCAGTATTTT. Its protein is CASSVAGGRADTQYF.

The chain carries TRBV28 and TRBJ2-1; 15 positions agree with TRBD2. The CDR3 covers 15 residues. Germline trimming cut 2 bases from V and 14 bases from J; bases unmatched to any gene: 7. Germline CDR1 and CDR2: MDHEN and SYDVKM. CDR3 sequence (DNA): TGTGCCAGCAGTTTAGGACTAGCGGGAGGGGGAAAAAAGTTCTTC. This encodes CASSLGLAGGGKKFF.

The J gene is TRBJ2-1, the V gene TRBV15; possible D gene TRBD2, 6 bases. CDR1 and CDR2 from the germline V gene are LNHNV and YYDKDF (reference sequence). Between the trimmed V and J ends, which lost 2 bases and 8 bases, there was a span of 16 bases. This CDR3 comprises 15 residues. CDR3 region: CATSRTTGTLDEQFF. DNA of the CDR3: TGTGCCACCAGCAGAACGACCGGGACTTTGGATGAGCAGTTCTTC. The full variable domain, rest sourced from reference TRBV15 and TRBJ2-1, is DAMVIQNPRYQVTQFGKPVTLSCSQTLNHNVMYWYQQKSSQAPKLLFHYYDKDFNNEADTPDNFQSRRPNTSFCFLDIRSPGLGDTAMYLCATSRTTGTLDEQFFGPGTRLTVL.

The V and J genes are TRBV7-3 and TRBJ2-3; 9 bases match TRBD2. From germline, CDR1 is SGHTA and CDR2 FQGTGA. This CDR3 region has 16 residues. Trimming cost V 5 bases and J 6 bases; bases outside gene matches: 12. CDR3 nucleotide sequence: TGTGCCAGCAGCCCGGATAGCGGGAGTCGGTCGGATACGCAGTATTTT. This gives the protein CASSPDSGSRSDTQYF.

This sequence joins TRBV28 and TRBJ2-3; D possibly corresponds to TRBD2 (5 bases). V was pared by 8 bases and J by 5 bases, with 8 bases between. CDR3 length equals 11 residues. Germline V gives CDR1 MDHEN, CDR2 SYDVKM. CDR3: CASGGGDTQYF. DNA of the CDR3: TGTGCCAGCGGCGGAGGAGATACGCAGTATTTT.

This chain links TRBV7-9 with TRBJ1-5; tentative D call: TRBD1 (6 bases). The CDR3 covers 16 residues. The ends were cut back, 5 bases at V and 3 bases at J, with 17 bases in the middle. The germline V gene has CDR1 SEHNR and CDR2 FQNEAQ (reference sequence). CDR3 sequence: CASSRGAGYDNQPQHF. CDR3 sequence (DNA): TGTGCCAGCAGCCGGGGGGCAGGCTACGACAATCAGCCCCAGCATTTT.